A single T cell receptor (beta chain) is shown here with its context. The antigen remains undetermined. During its preparation, the TCRbeta library received unique molecular identifiers. TCRdb passed the PCR reads through MiXCR, listing each CDR3 protein once. Counted here are some 300,000 distinct CDR3 sequences, roughly 7.8% occurring once; the ten biggest clones make up approximately 9.6%. This sample was taken from a study of T-cell reconstitution after alpha-beta-depleted transplantation in children. Study-level results: T-cell counts and diversity at one year following transplant were attributed mainly to newly produced T cells. Surviving thymic progenitors and recipient T cells were the source of high TCRbeta diversity at day 60 in some patients.

Germline V CDR1 and CDR2: SGHTA, FQGTGA. This CDR3 contains 14 residues. Trimming removed 2 bases from V and 6 bases from J; junction bases left unmatched: 2. V gene TRBV7-3 combines with J gene TRBJ2-7; TRBD2 matches at 12 bases. The sequenced sample was peripheral blood, obtained 360 days after TCRalphabeta/CD19-depleted stem cell transplant. The sequence was collected from a female patient aged 2-15 years who had a stem cell transplant for Fanconi anemia, so the T cells may come from the graft donor. The CDR3 nucleotides read TGTGCCAGCAGCTTACTAGCGGGAGGGACCGAGCAGTACTTC. Its translation is CASSLLAGGTEQYF.